A single sample gave rise to the 18 T cell receptor beta chains below, sequenced in a study of breast tumors, draining lymph nodes, adjacent tissues. MiXCR was run by TCRdb on the multiplex PCR reads, yielding one entry per CDR3 protein. The profile covers 85,000 to 120,000 distinct CDR3 sequences, with about 30% appearing a single time and under 6% taken by the ten largest. The lymph nodes were axillary draining lymph nodes from breast cancer patients. The sequencing sample was made of axillary lymph node tissue. These receptors were collected from a female donor with breast cancer. Some clones in this sample may be carry-over from other donors' samples.

The CDR3 is CASSFGGGTTNEKLFF. Written as DNA, the CDR3 is TGTGCCAGCAGCTTTGGTGGTGGGACAACTAATGAAAAACTGTTTTTT. This sequence joins TRBV5-6 and TRBJ1-4; D is uncertain. CDR1 SGHDT and CDR2 YYEEEE come from the germline V gene. V lost 2 bases, J lost 0 bases, and 11 bases lay in between. The CDR3 spans 16 residues.

This clonotype came up a few times. This may stem from a read error, because a much larger clone lies one nucleotide away. The chain is built from TRBV6-1 and TRBJ1-2; TRBD1 aligns across 9 bases. The germline V gene encodes CDR1 MNHNS and CDR2 SASEGT. This CDR3 has 16 residues. The CDR3 nucleotides read TGTGCCAGCAGTCAAGCGCTTCGTAACAGGGGGCATGGCTACACCTTC. Residues: CASSQALRNRGHGYTF.

The chain recombines TRBV7-2 with TRBJ2-7, with 9 nucleotides matching TRBD2. With V trimmed by 3 bases and J by 3 bases, 3 bases remained unmatched. The CDR3 consists of 14 residues. Germline V gene sequence: CDR1 SGHTA, CDR2 FQGNSA. CDR3 protein: CASSFGLASYEQYF. As DNA, the CDR3 is TGTGCCAGCAGCTTTGGACTAGCGAGCTACGAGCAGTACTTC.

The sample holds many counts of this clonotype. One base away lies a much larger clone, so this may be a sequencing read error. This chain uses TRBV20-1 with TRBJ2-1, with D possibly being TRBD1 (5 bases). The CDR3 is made up of 11 amino acids. Germline V gene lookup returns CDR1 DFQATT and CDR2 SNEGSKA (reference sequence). CDR3 protein: CSARVYNEQSF. CDR3 coding DNA: TGCAGTGCCAGGGTCTACAATGAGCAGTCCTTC.

This clonotype was counted ten times or more. The chain joins TRBV6-6 to TRBJ2-1; TRBD2 might be the D (5 bases). The CDR3 covers 15 residues. Deletions cut 4 bases from V and 3 bases from J, with 13 bases between. Germline V CDR1 and CDR2: MNHNY, SVGAGI (reference sequence). As DNA, the CDR3 is TGTGCCAGCAGTTCTCGTTTCCGGGACTACAATGAGCAGTTCTTC. This codes for CASSSRFRDYNEQFF.

Ten or more counts support this clonotype. The rearrangement links TRBV7-8 to TRBJ2-3, with 7 bases that match TRBD2. The CDR3 extends over 19 amino acids. Germline-derived CDR1 and CDR2 are SGHVS and FQNEAQ. The V segment lost 0 bases and the J segment 0 bases; nucleotides outside the gene matches: 12. CDR3 coding DNA: TGTGCCAGCAGCTTAGCCGGGATAAGGGGAGGGCGAAGCACAGATACGCAGTATTTT. This encodes CASSLAGIRGGRSTDTQYF.

Here the CDR3 DNA reads TGTGCCAGCAGCCCGACTAGCGGGGGGGGAGAGACCCAGTACTTC. This translates into CASSPTSGGGETQYF. V and J are TRBV6-1 and TRBJ2-5, with TRBD2 matching over 14 bases. V was clipped by 6 bases and J by 4 bases; unmatched bases: 4. The germline CDR1 and CDR2 sequences are MNHNS and SASEGT. The CDR3 has 15 residues.

Comments on this clonotype: This could be a read error, since a much larger clone is one nucleotide away. The chain employs TRBV5-1 and TRBJ1-1; tentatively, D is TRBD1 (5 bases). There are 14 residues in the CDR3. Germline-derived CDR1 and CDR2 are SGHRS and YFSETQ. The CDR3 DNA is TGCGCCACCAGCTTGTCGGGGCTAAACACTGAAGCTTTCTTT. Amino acids: CATSLSGLNTEAFF.

As for this clonotype: The DNA is left out, because the CDR3 cannot be placed on it with certainty; the CDR3 is given as TCRdb lists it. The chain uses TRBV2 and TRBJ1-6; TRBD1, the table's D call, lacks a check against the DNA. The CDR3 numbers 22 amino acids, ends counted. CDR1 is SNHLY and CDR2 is FYNNEI in the germline V gene. CDR3 in amino acids: CASSSYRGGQFFGPGTNSPLHF.

This clonotype has a handful of counts. The V call is TRBV6-7, the J call TRBJ1-2; 8 bases are a match to TRBD1. TRBV6-7 is labeled an ORF, and its function is uncertain. Trimming cost V 2 bases and J 8 bases; bases outside gene matches: 7. The CDR3 spans 14 residues. CDR3: CASSYPQGAEGYTF. As DNA, the CDR3 is TGTGCCAGCAGTTACCCGCAGGGGGCTGAGGGCTACACCTTC.

This clonotype was observed many times. The chain couples TRBV6-2 or TRBV6-3 to TRBJ2-2; 7 bases are shared with TRBD2. The CDR3 consists of 17 residues. V trimming: 2 bases; J trimming: 6 bases; junction bases outside the gene matches: 12. Germline V gene data show CDR1 as MNHEY and CDR2 as SVGEGT. Here the CDR3 DNA reads TGTGCCAGCAGTTACAGGCTAGCGGACCTAAACCCCGGGGAGCTGTTTTTT. This gives the protein CASSYRLADLNPGELFF.

In its sample, this clonotype was seen many times. V and J are TRBV10-3 and TRBJ2-7; no reliable D call. CDR3 size: 14 residues. V gave up 10 bases and J gave up 3 bases, with 19 bases separating them. CDR1 is ENHRY, CDR2 SYGVKD, per germline. The CDR3 here is CATTLREPSYEQYF. CDR3 DNA: TGTGCCACCACGTTAAGGGAACCAAGCTACGAGCAGTACTTC.

This clonotype was found many times. The chain couples TRBV5-6 to TRBJ2-5; D not certain. Germline V gene lookup returns CDR1 SGHDT and CDR2 YYEEEE. This CDR3 is 15 amino acids long. V was clipped by 6 bases and J by 4 bases, with 19 bases between them. This CDR3 is CASTPSPAEGETQYF. CDR3 sequence (DNA): TGTGCCAGCACCCCCTCCCCCGCGGAAGGAGAGACCCAGTACTTC.

This clonotype was found many times. V usage is TRBV30 and J usage is TRBJ2-5; a possible D gene is TRBD2 (6 bases). CDR1 GTSNPN and CDR2 SVGIG come from the germline V gene (reference sequence). Trimming cost V 2 bases and J 5 bases, with 12 bases left between them. This CDR3 spans 13 amino acids. CDR3 coding DNA: TGTGCCTGGAGTTTAGGGAGCGGGGAGACCCAGTACTTC. Translated: CAWSLGSGETQYF.

The rearrangement joins TRBV4-3 to TRBJ1-6; D remains unclear. CDR1 and CDR2 from the germline V gene are LGHNA and YSLEER. V was cut by 1 base and J by 6 bases, with 16 bases left in between. The CDR3 runs 17 residues. CDR3 region: CASSQGDNQGSNSPLHF. CDR3 coding DNA: TGCGCCAGCAGCCAAGGAGACAACCAAGGAAGTAATTCACCCCTCCACTTT.

V gene TRBV10-1 combines with J gene TRBJ2-1, with D unclear. Trimming left V 11 bases short and J 0 bases short, with 14 bases between. Per germline, CDR1 WNHNN and CDR2 SYGVQD (reference sequence). This CDR3 contains 14 residues. CDR3 nucleotides: TGCGCCCCAATGGGCGCTAGCTCCTACAATGAGCAGTTCTTC. The encoded protein is CAPMGASSYNEQFF.

This clonotype has a count of ten or more. The chain carries TRBV3-1 and TRBJ2-2; a possible D gene is TRBD1 (5 bases). Germline V gives CDR1 LGHDT, CDR2 YNNKEL (reference sequence). Deletions cut 1 base from V and 3 bases from J, with 9 bases between. The CDR3 contains 15 residues. CDR3 loop: CASSQALGDTGELFF. The CDR3 nucleotides read TGTGCCAGCAGCCAAGCCCTAGGGGACACCGGGGAGCTGTTTTTT.

The V call is TRBV5-4, the J call TRBJ2-2, with 7 positions matching TRBD1. The CDR3 is 14 residues long. CDR1 and CDR2 from the germline V gene are SGHNT and YYREEE (reference sequence). V lost 1 base and J lost 5; bases outside the gene matches: 2. The CDR3 DNA follows: TGTGCCAGCAGCTTGAAGGGGGCTACCGGGGAGCTGTTTTTT. As protein: CASSLKGATGELFF. Full variable domain (outside the CDR3, taken from reference TRBV5-4 and TRBJ2-2): ETGVTQSPTHLIKTRGQQVTLRCSSQSGHNTVSWYQQALGQGPQFIFQYYREEENGRGNFPPRFSGLQFPNYSSELNVNALELDDSALYLCASSLKGATGELFFGEGSRLTVL.